The present entry profiles one T cell receptor beta chain with its context. The antigen is not known. This entry belongs to a study of response to subunit inactivated influenza vaccine. The study's findings and limits: There was a suggestion from the authors that each seasonal influenza vaccination recruits few new T cells.

This CDR3 is 16 amino acids long. J was trimmed by 4 bases and V by 8 bases; bases with no gene match: 12. CDR1 and CDR2 from the germline V gene are MDHEN and SYDVKM. Each CDR3 protein gets one entry after TCRdb re-called the RT-PCR reads with MiXCR. The data contain about 620,000 distinct CDR3 sequences, around 11% of them seen just once; the ten biggest clones take up about 10%. The specimen comprised PBMCs from blood, sampled on the day of vaccination. The V and J genes are TRBV28 and TRBJ2-2; 8 bases are a match to TRBD2. The clonotype originates from a man aged 45 to 65 who received an inactivated influenza vaccine. CDR3 loop: CASRNPREGRTGELFF. Written as DNA, the CDR3 is TGTGCCAGCCGTAACCCTCGGGAGGGCCGCACCGGGGAGCTGTTTTTT. The complete variable domain, with remaining parts taken from reference TRBV28 and TRBJ2-2, reads DVKVTQSSRYLVKRTGEKVFLECVQDMDHENMFWYRQDPGLGLRLIYFSYDVKMKEKGDIPEGYSVSREKKERFSLILESASTNQTSMYLCASRNPREGRTGELFFGEGSRLTVL.